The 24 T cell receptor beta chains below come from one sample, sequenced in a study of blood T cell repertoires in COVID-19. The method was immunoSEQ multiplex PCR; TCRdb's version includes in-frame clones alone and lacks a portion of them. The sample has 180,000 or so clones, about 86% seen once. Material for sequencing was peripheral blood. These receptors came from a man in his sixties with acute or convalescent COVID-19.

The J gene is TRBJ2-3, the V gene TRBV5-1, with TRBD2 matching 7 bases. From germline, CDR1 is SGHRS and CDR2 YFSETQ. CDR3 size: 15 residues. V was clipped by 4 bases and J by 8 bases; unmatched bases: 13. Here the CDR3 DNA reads TGCGCCAGCAGCAGGCTAGCGGACGTTCGGGGTACGCAGTATTTT. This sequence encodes CASSRLADVRGTQYF.

DNA for the CDR3: TGTGCCACCAAGAGCGGGAGGGCAGATACGCAGTATTTT. Translated: CATKSGRADTQYF. The rearrangement joins TRBV24-1 to TRBJ2-3; 10 bases align to TRBD2. The V gene's germline CDR1 is KGHDR and CDR2 SFDVKD. The CDR3 spans 13 residues. With V trimmed by 8 bases and J by 4 bases, 2 bases remained unmatched.

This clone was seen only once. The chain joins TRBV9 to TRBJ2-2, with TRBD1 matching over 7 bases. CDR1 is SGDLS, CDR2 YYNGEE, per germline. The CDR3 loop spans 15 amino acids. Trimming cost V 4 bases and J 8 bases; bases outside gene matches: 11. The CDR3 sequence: CASSSRVDRVGELFF. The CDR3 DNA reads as TGTGCCAGCAGCTCAAGGGTCGACAGGGTAGGGGAGCTGTTTTTT.

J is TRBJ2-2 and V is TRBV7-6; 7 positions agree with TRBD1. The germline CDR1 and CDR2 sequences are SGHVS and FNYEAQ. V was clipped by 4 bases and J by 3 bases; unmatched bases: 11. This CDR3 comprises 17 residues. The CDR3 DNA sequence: TGTGCCAGCAGCTCCCGCCCCGGGACAGAGGACACCGGGGAGCTGTTTTTT. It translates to CASSSRPGTEDTGELFF.

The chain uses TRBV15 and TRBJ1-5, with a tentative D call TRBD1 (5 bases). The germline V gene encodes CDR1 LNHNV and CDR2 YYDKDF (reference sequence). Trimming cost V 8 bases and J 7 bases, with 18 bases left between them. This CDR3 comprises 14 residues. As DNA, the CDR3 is TGTGCCACCGCTCGGGACTCCGGAACCCAGCCCCAGCATTTT. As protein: CATARDSGTQPQHF.

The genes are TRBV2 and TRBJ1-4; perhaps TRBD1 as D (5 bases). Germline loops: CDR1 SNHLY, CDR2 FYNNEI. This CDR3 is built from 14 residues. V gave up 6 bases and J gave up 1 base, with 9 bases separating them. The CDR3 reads CASRRQQTNEKLFF. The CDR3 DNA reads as TGTGCCAGCAGGCGACAGCAAACTAATGAAAAACTGTTTTTT.

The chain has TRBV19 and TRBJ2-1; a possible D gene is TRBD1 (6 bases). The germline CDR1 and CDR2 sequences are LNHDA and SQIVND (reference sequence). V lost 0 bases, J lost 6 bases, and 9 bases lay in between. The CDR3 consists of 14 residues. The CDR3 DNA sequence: TGTGCCAGTAGTATAGAAAAAGGGGGCAATGAGCAGTTCTTC. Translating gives CASSIEKGGNEQFF.

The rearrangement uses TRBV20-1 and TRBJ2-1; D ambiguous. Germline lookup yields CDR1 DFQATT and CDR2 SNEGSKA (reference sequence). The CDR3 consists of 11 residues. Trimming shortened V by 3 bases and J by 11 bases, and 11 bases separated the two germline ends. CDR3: CSASVELKQFF. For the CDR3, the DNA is TGCAGTGCTAGTGTAGAACTGAAGCAGTTCTTC.

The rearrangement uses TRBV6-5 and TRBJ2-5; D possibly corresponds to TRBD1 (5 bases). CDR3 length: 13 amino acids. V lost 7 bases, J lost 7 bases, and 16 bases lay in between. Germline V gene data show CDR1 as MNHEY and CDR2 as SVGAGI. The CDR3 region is CASTDSSRWTQYF. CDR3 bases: TGTGCCAGCACAGACAGTTCCAGGTGGACCCAGTACTTC.

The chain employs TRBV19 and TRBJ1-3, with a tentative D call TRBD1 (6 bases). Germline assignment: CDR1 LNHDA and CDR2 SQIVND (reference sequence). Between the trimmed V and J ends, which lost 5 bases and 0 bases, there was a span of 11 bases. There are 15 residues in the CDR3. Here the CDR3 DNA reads TGTGCCAGTAGTTGGGGGGGCCGCTCTGGAAACACCATATATTTT. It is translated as CASSWGGRSGNTIYF. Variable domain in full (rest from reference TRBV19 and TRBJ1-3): DGGITQSPKYLFRKEGQNVTLSCEQNLNHDAMYWYRQDPGQGLRLIYYSQIVNDFQKGDIAEGYSVSREKKESFPLTVTSAQKNPTAFYLCASSWGGRSGNTIYFGEGSWLTVV.

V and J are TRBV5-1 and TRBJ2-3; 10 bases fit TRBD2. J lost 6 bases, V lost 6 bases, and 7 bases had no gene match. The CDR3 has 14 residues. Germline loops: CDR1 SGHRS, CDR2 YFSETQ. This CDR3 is CASTSSGRSDTQYF. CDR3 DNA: TGCGCCAGCACGTCTAGCGGGAGAAGCGATACGCAGTATTTT.

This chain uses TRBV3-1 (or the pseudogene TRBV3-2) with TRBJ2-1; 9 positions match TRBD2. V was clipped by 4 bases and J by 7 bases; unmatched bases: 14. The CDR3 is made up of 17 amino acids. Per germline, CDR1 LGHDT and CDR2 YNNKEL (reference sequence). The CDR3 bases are TGTGCCAGCAGCCCAGGAGGTGCGGGAGGGCTCGTTAATGAGCAGTTCTTC. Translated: CASSPGGAGGLVNEQFF.

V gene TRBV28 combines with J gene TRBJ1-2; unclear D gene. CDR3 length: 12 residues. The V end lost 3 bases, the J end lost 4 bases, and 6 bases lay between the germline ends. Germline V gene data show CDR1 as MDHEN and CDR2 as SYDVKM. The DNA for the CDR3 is TGTGCCAGCAGTTTTGGCAGCTATGGCTACACCTTC. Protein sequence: CASSFGSYGYTF.

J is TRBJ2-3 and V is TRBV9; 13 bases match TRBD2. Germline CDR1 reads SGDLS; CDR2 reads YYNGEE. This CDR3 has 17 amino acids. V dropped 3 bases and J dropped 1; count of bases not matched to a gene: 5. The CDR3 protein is CASSAGGLAGRTDTQYF. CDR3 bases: TGTGCCAGCAGCGCAGGGGGACTAGCGGGACGCACAGATACGCAGTATTTT.

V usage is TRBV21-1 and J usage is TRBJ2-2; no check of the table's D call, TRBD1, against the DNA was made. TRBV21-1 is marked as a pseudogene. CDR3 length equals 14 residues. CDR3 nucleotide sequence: TGTGCCAGCTTTGGTAGCAGGGCATCCGGGGAGCTGTTTTTT. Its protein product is CASFGSRASGELFF.

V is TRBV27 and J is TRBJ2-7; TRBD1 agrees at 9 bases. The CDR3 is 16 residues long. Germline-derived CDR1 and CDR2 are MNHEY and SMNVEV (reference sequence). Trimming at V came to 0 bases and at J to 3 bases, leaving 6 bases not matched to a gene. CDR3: CASSLSLGQGGYEQYF. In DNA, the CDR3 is TGTGCCAGCAGTTTATCGTTGGGACAGGGAGGCTACGAGCAGTACTTC.

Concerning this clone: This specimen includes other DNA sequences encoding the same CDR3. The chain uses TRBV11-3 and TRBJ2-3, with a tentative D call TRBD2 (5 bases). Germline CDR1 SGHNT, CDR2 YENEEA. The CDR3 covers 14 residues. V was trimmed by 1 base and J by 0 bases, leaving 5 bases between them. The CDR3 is CASSLGGSTDTQYF. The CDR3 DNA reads TGTGCCAGCAGCTTAGGAGGGAGCACAGATACGCAGTATTTT.

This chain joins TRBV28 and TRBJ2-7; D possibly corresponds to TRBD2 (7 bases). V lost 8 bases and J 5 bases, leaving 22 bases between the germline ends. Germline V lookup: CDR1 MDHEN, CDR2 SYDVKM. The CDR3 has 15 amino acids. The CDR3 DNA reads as TGTGCCAGCTCATTTAGGGGGGGGGCTCGGAACGAGCAGTACTTC. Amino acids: CASSFRGGARNEQYF.

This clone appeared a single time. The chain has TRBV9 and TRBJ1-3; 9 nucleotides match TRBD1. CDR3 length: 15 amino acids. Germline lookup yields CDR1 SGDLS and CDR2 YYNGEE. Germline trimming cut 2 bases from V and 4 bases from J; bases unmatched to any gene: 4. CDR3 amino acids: CASSVGTGTGNTIYF. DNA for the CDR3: TGTGCCAGCAGCGTCGGGACAGGGACGGGAAACACCATATATTTT.

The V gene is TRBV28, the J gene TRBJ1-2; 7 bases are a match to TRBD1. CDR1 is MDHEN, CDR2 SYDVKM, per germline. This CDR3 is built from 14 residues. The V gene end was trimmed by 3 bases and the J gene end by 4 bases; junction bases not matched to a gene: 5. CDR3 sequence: CASSFPGGAYGYTF. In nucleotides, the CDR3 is TGTGCCAGCAGTTTTCCAGGGGGTGCCTATGGCTACACCTTC.

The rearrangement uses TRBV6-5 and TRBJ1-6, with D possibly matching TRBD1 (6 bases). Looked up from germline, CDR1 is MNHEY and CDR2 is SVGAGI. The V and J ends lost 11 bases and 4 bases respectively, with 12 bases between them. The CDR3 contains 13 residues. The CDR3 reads CAAFGQYNSPLHF. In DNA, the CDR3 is TGTGCCGCCTTTGGACAGTATAATTCACCCCTCCACTTT.

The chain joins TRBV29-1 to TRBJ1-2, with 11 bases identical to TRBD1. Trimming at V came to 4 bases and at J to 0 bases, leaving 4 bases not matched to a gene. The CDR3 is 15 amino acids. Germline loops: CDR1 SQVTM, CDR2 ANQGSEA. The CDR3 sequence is CSVVGDRGTNYGYTF. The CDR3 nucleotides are TGCAGCGTTGTTGGGGACAGGGGGACTAACTATGGCTACACCTTC.

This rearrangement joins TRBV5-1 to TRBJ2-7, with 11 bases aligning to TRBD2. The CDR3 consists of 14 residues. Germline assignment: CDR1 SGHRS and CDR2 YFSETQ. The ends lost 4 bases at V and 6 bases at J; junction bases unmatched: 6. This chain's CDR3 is CASSVTSGSLEQYF. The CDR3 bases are TGCGCCAGCAGCGTAACTAGCGGGAGTCTCGAGCAGTACTTC.

Here the CDR3 reads CASSPYRGKDTEAFF. CDR3 sequence (DNA): TGTGCCAGCAGCCCCTACAGGGGAAAGGACACTGAAGCTTTCTTT. This sequence joins TRBV3-1 (or the pseudogene TRBV3-2) and TRBJ1-1, with 7 bases identical to TRBD1. From germline, CDR1 is LGHDT and CDR2 YNNKEL (reference sequence). CDR3 length equals 15 residues. V was pared by 4 bases and J by 3 bases, with 8 bases of the junction left unmatched.